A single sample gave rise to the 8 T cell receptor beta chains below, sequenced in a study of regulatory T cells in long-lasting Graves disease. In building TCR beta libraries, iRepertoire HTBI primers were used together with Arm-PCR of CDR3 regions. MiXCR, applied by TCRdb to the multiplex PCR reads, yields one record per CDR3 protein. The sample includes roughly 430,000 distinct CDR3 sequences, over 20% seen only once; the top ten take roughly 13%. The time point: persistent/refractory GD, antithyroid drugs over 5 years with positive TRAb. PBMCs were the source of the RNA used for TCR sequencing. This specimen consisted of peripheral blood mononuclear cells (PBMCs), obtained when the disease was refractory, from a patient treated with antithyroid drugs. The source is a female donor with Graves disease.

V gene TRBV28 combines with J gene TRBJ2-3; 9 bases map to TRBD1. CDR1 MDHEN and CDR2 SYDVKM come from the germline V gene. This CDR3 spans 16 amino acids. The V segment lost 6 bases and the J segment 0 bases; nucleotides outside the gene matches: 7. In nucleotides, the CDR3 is TGTGCCAGCAGGACAGGGGGGGAACGGAGCACAGATACGCAGTATTTT. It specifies CASRTGGERSTDTQYF. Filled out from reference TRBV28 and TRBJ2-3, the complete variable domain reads DVKVTQSSRYLVKRTGEKVFLECVQDMDHENMFWYRQDPGLGLRLIYFSYDVKMKEKGDIPEGYSVSREKKERFSLILESASTNQTSMYLCASRTGGERSTDTQYFGPGTRLTVL.

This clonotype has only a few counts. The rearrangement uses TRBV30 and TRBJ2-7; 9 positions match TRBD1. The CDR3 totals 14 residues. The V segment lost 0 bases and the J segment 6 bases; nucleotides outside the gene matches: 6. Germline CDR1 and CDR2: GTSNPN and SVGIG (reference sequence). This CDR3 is CAWSVGTGILEQYF. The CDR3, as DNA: TGTGCCTGGAGTGTCGGGACAGGGATCCTCGAGCAGTACTTC. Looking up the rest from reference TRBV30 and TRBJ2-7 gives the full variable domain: SQTIHQWPATLVQPVGSPLSLECTVEGTSNPNLYWYRQAAGRGLQLLFYSVGIGQISSEVPQNLSASRPQDRQFILSSKKLLLSDSGFYLCAWSVGTGILEQYFGPGTRLTVT.

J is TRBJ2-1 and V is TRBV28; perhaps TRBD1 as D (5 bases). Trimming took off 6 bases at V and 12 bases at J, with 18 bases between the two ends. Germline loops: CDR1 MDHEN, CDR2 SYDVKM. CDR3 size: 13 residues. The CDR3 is CASRVPGPQGQFF. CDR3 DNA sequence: TGTGCCAGCAGAGTACCAGGCCCCCAGGGGCAGTTCTTC.

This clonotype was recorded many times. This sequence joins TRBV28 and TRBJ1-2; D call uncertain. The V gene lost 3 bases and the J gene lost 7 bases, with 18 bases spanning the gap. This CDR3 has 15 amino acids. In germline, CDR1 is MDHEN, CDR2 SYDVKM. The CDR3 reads CASSFSREPFFGYTF. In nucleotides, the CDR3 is TGTGCCAGCAGTTTTAGTCGGGAACCATTTTTTGGCTACACCTTC.

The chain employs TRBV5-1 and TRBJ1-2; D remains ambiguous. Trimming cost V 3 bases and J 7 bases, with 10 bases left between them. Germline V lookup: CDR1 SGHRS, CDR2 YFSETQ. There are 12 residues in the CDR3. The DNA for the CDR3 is TGCGCCAGCAGCTCTGATGACGGTGGCTACACCTTC. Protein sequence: CASSSDDGGYTF.

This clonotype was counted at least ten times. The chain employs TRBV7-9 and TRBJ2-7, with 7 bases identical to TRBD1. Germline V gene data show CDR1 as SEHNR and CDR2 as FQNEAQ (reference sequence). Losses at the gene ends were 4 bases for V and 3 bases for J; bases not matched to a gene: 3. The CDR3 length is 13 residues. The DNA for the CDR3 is TGTGCCAGCAGCTGGACAGGAATCTACGAGCAGTACTTC. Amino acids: CASSWTGIYEQYF.

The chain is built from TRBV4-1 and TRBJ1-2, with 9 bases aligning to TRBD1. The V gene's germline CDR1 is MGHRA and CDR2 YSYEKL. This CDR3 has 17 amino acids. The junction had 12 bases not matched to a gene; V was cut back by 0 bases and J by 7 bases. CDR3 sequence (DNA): TGCGCCAGCAGCCAAGAGGACAGGGGCGGTGTTTTTCTTGGCTACACCTTC. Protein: CASSQEDRGGVFLGYTF.

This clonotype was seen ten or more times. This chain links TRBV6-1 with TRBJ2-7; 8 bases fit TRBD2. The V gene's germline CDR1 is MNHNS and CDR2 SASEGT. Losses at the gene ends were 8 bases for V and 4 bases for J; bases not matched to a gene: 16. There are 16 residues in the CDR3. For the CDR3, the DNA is TGTGCCAGCGGATCGCTCGGGGCTAGCGGGTCGTACGAGCAGTACTTC. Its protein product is CASGSLGASGSYEQYF.